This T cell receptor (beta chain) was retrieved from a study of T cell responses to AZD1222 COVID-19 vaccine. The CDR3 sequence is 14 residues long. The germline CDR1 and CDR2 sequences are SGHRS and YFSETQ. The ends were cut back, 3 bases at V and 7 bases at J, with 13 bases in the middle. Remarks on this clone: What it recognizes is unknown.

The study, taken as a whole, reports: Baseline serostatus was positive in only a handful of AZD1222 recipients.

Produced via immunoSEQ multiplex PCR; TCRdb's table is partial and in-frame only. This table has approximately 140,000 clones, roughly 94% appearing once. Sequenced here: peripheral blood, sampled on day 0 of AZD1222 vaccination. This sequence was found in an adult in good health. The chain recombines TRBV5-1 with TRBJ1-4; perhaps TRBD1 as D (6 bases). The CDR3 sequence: CASSWEGVGEKLFF. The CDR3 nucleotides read TGCGCCAGCAGCTGGGAGGGGGTTGGTGAAAAACTGTTTTTT. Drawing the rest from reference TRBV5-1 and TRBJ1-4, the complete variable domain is KAGVTQTPRYLIKTRGQQVTLSCSPISGHRSVSWYQQTPGQGLQFLFEYFSETQRNKGNFPGRFSGRQFSNSRSEMNVSTLELGDSALYLCASSWEGVGEKLFFGSGTQLSVL.